This paragraph reports one TCR beta chain. Its antigen is not identified. These data belong to a study of blood T cells in healthy people across ages. Study-wide results and caveats: In the absence of known donor CMV status, changes in expanded clonotypes were possibly confounded. From one million sequenced T cells, diversity estimates were lower bounds.

PBMCs, at least 7 million per sample, were isolated. V was clipped by 4 bases and J by 2 bases, with 16 bases between them. The CDR3 spans 15 residues. Germline V gene lookup returns CDR1 SGHRS and CDR2 YFSETQ. A J-beta primer mix and a sample-barcoded 5' primer were used in a second PCR of roughly 7 to 12 cycles. TCRdb itself ran the 5' RACE reads through MiXCR, one entry per CDR3 protein. The table has a few hundred thousand distinct CDR3 sequences, about 26% seen once. The clonotype originates from a woman aged 65 to 85 in good health. This sequence joins TRBV5-1 and TRBJ2-7; D perhaps matches TRBD1 (7 bases). The sample comprised blood. The DNA for the CDR3 is TGCGCCAGCAGCGACGGAGGGACAGTAACCTACGAGCAGTACTTC. This encodes CASSDGGTVTYEQYF.